Presented here are 13 T cell receptor beta chains from one specimen sequenced in a study of cytotoxic CD8 clonotypes in ibrutinib-treated CLL. Sequencing used immunoSEQ multiplex PCR; TCRdb keeps in-frame clones, though not all of them. The sample holds roughly 180,000 clones, about 84% seen once. This material consisted of PBMCs, taken after 24 months of ibrutinib treatment. The origin of the receptors is a human donor with chronic lymphocytic leukemia.

The V gene is TRBV7-2, the J gene TRBJ1-5; 11 positions agree with TRBD1. The CDR3 is 15 residues long. Germline loops: CDR1 SGHTA, CDR2 FQGNSA. Trimming took 5 bases from V and 7 from J; bases not matched to a gene: 7. The CDR3 DNA reads TGTGCCAGCAGCGTGGGACAGGGGGTAGGACAGCCCCAGCATTTT. This gives the protein CASSVGQGVGQPQHF.

In nucleotides, the CDR3 is TGTGCCAGCACCAAAGTCCGGGACGGATACTACGAGCAGTACTTC. It yields the protein CASTKVRDGYYEQYF. The rearrangement joins TRBV6-5 to TRBJ2-7; D possibly matches TRBD1 or TRBD2 (5 bases each). Germline V gene sequence: CDR1 MNHEY, CDR2 SVGAGI. The CDR3 has 15 residues. V dropped 7 bases and J dropped 3 bases, with 19 bases sitting between them.

This chain joins TRBV9 and TRBJ1-6; D unclear. The V end lost 1 base, the J end lost 1 base, and 12 bases lay between the germline ends. The CDR3 length is 17 residues. Germline-derived CDR1 and CDR2 are SGDLS and YYNGEE. CDR3: CASSVTPSGSYNSPLHF. As DNA, the CDR3 is TGTGCCAGCAGCGTAACCCCATCGGGATCCTATAATTCACCCCTCCACTTT.

V usage is TRBV6-1 and J usage is TRBJ2-1; 13 bases map to TRBD2. J lost 9 bases, V lost 4 bases, and 9 bases had no gene match. The length of the CDR3 is 16 residues. CDR1 is MNHNS and CDR2 is SASEGT in the germline V gene. The CDR3 sequence: CASSAETSGRKGEQFF. The CDR3 region has the DNA TGTGCCAGCAGTGCCGAGACTAGCGGGAGGAAAGGTGAGCAGTTCTTC.

The CDR3 coding sequence is TGTGCCAGCAGTCCACCTACGACAGGGTCTCTCACAGATACGCAGTATTTT. This gives the protein CASSPPTTGSLTDTQYF. The chain joins TRBV6-4 to TRBJ2-3; 7 bases are shared with TRBD1. Unmatched junction bases numbered 13, after V lost 5 bases and J lost 2 bases. CDR1 and CDR2 (germline): MRHNA, SNTAGT. This CDR3 is built from 17 residues.

By sample fraction, this clone is medium-sized. The V call is TRBV4-3, the J call TRBJ2-2; D perhaps matches TRBD2 (5 bases). The CDR3 extends over 17 amino acids. Trimming shortened V by 0 bases and J by 5 bases, and 16 bases separated the two germline ends. Germline CDR1 reads LGHNA; CDR2 reads YSLEER. The CDR3 loop is CASSQDSLGRSTGELFF. As DNA, the CDR3 is TGCGCCAGCAGCCAAGATAGTTTGGGGAGATCAACCGGGGAGCTGTTTTTT.

The genes are TRBV18 and TRBJ2-3; 7 nucleotides agree with TRBD1. The germline CDR1 and CDR2 sequences are KGHSH and LQKENI. V shed 2 bases and J 4 bases; nucleotides not matched to a gene: 0. The CDR3 loop spans 13 amino acids. CDR3 region: CASSPGTADTQYF. CDR3 in DNA: TGTGCCAGCTCACCAGGGACAGCAGATACGCAGTATTTT.

J is TRBJ1-3 and V is TRBV6-6; a possible D gene is TRBD1 (6 bases). With 4 bases removed from V and 8 bases from J, the gap between germline ends came to 18 bases. The V gene's germline CDR1 is MNHNY and CDR2 SVGAGI (reference sequence). This CDR3 has 15 residues. For the CDR3, the DNA is TGTGCCAGCAGTTCGATGGGGGCAAACGGAGACACCATATATTTT. Residues: CASSSMGANGDTIYF.

This chain connects TRBV4-3 to TRBJ2-3; the match to TRBD2 covers 8 bases. CDR3 length: 16 amino acids. V trimming: 0 bases; J trimming: 5 bases; junction bases outside the gene matches: 7. Germline V lookup: CDR1 LGHNA, CDR2 YSLEER. CDR3 DNA sequence: TGCGCCAGCAGCCAAGATTTAGCGGGAACGAGAGATACGCAGTATTTT. This codes for CASSQDLAGTRDTQYF.

This chain uses TRBV25-1 with TRBJ2-7, with D possibly called TRBD1 or TRBD2 (6 bases each). Germline CDR1 reads MGHDK; CDR2 reads SYGVNS. Trimming took off 1 base at V and 7 bases at J, with 14 bases between the two ends. The CDR3 is 14 residues long. The DNA for the CDR3 is TGTGCCAGCAGTGAATTCGGAGGGCAGGGGGAGCAGTACTTC. Amino acid sequence: CASSEFGGQGEQYF.

The chain is built from TRBV4-3 and TRBJ2-5, with TRBD2 identical over 10 bases. Germline V gene lookup returns CDR1 LGHNA and CDR2 YSLEER. Trimming cost V 0 bases and J 3 bases; bases outside gene matches: 7. CDR3 length equals 17 residues. The CDR3 loop reads CASSQDSLAGVKETQYF. DNA of the CDR3: TGCGCCAGCAGCCAAGACTCCCTAGCGGGAGTAAAAGAGACCCAGTACTTC.

The chain couples TRBV28 to TRBJ2-4; TRBD1 matches 11 bases. Per germline, CDR1 MDHEN and CDR2 SYDVKM. The CDR3 has 14 amino acids. Losses at the gene ends were 7 bases for V and 13 bases for J; bases not matched to a gene: 12. The CDR3 is CASTRTGGFFKQYF. The CDR3, as DNA: TGTGCCAGCACAAGGACAGGGGGCTTTTTTAAGCAGTACTTC.

The V gene is TRBV4-3, the J gene TRBJ2-7; TRBD2 matches 11 bases. Per the germline V gene, CDR1 is LGHNA and CDR2 is YSLEER. CDR3 length: 16 amino acids. V lost 0 bases, J lost 4 bases, and 5 bases stayed unmatched. This chain's CDR3 is CASSQELAGAQYEQYF. In nucleotides, the CDR3 is TGCGCCAGCAGCCAAGAACTAGCGGGAGCTCAGTACGAGCAGTACTTC.